These 4 T cell receptor beta chains originate from one sample sequenced in a study of T-cell reconstitution after alpha-beta-depleted transplantation in children. As it was prepared, the TCRbeta library received unique molecular identifiers. TCRdb ran MiXCR on the PCR reads and lists one entry per CDR3 protein. The sample holds about 580,000 distinct CDR3 sequences, approximately 22% seen once. The material was PBMCs, mostly from graft donor cells, obtained 360 days after TCRalphabeta/CD19-depleted stem cell transplant. The receptors here all came from a boy younger than two who had a stem cell transplant for acute myeloid leukemia, so the T cells may come from the graft donor.

This clonotype came up many times. The V and J genes are TRBV29-1 and TRBJ2-5, with a possible D match to TRBD1 (5 bases). V gave up 4 bases and J gave up 1 base, with 10 bases separating them. Germline loops: CDR1 SQVTM, CDR2 ANQGSEA. CDR3 length: 13 amino acids. The CDR3 DNA follows: TGCAGCGTTGGACAGATCCTCCAAGAGACCCAGTACTTC. Its protein is CSVGQILQETQYF.

This clonotype was observed at least ten times. The chain joins TRBV20-1 to TRBJ2-5, with 11 bases fitting TRBD2. Per the germline V gene, CDR1 is DFQATT and CDR2 is SNEGSKA (reference sequence). V gave up 6 bases and J gave up 2 bases; unmatched junction bases: 8. This CDR3 is built from 15 residues. This CDR3 is CSALAGGPWQETQYF. CDR3 nucleotides: TGCAGTGCCCTAGCGGGGGGCCCATGGCAAGAGACCCAGTACTTC.

This clonotype was recorded a few times. The chain combines TRBV29-1 with TRBJ1-2; D might be TRBD1 (6 bases). CDR3 length: 14 residues. V lost 8 bases and J lost 8, with 24 bases in between. Germline CDR1 and CDR2: SQVTM and ANQGSEA. CDR3 residues: CSPSDSSHLYGYTF. The DNA of the CDR3 is TGCAGCCCATCGGACAGCTCCCACCTATACGGCTACACCTTC.

The chain employs TRBV15 and TRBJ2-7; the match to TRBD2 covers 11 bases. The V segment lost 3 bases and the J segment 3 bases; nucleotides outside the gene matches: 4. In germline, CDR1 is LNHNV, CDR2 YYDKDF (reference sequence). The CDR3 runs to 15 residues. The DNA for the CDR3 is TGTGCCACCAGCAGTACTAGCGGGGGCATCTACGAGCAGTACGTC. Its translation is CATSSTSGGIYEQYV.